Following are 24 T cell receptor beta chains from one sample sequenced in a study of shared clonotypes between healthy human individuals (TCRdb year 2020). CD8 naive samples were CD45RO-negative cells positively selected for CCR7, giving a CD45RA+CCR7+ population that excluded TemRA cells. Libraries were built with the immunoSEQ multiplex PCR assay. The table comes from immuneACCESS by way of TCRdb, which keeps in-frame sequences with V and J called. Part of the clones is missing from these tables; in studies checked, under half for an unresolved V gene and the rest for unknown reasons. The sample yields fewer than 800,000 clones; approximately 90% were counted once. Approximately 24% of the sample is in the top ten clones. Material: naive CD8+ T cells sorted from blood. The cell subset or site label on this specimen signifies: CD45RA+CCR7+. Receptor source: a man aged 30 to 45 in good health.

With respect to this clone: Other DNA variants within this sample encode the same CDR3. The chain is built from TRBV28 and TRBJ2-7, with a weak D call TRBD2 (5 bases). This CDR3 is 14 amino acids long. CDR1 MDHEN and CDR2 SYDVKM come from the germline V gene. Trimming pared 3 bases from V and 0 bases from J, leaving 9 bases between. The CDR3: CASSLEVSSYEQYF. Written as DNA, the CDR3 is TGTGCCAGCAGTTTGGAGGTATCCTCCTACGAGCAGTACTTC.

V and J are TRBV10-3 and TRBJ1-2; 7 positions agree with TRBD1. V trimming: 2 bases; J trimming: 7 bases; junction bases outside the gene matches: 13. Germline loops: CDR1 ENHRY, CDR2 SYGVKD. This CDR3 comprises 16 residues. Here the CDR3 DNA reads TGTGCCATCAGTGAGCATATCACCACAGGGGTAGGTGGCTACACCTTC. Encoded protein: CAISEHITTGVGGYTF.

The chain combines TRBV6-6 with TRBJ2-1; possible D gene TRBD2, 5 bases. V was clipped by 0 bases and J by 2 bases, with 8 bases between them. Germline assignment: CDR1 MNHNY and CDR2 SVGAGI (reference sequence). This CDR3 has 15 amino acids. The CDR3 DNA sequence: TGTGCCAGCAGTTACTCGGACGGGGCCTACAATGAGCAGTTCTTC. Its protein product is CASSYSDGAYNEQFF.

This clone was seen only once. The chain carries TRBV13 and TRBJ2-7; D is possibly TRBD1 (6 bases). Trimming pared 0 bases from V and 5 bases from J, leaving 11 bases between. CDR1 and CDR2 from the germline V gene are PRHDT and FYEKMQ (reference sequence). This CDR3 is 14 amino acids long. CDR3 sequence reads: CASSLGPGAHEQYF. In DNA, the CDR3 is TGTGCCAGCAGCTTAGGGCCAGGGGCTCACGAGCAGTACTTC. Drawing the rest from reference TRBV13 and TRBJ2-7, the complete variable domain is AAGVIQSPRHLIKEKRETATLKCYPIPRHDTVYWYQQGPGQDPQFLISFYEKMQSDKGSIPDRFSAQQFSDYHSELNMSSLELGDSALYFCASSLGPGAHEQYFGPGTRLTVT.

This clone was observed a single time. The chain has TRBV13 and TRBJ2-4; D may be TRBD1 (5 bases). Trimming took 5 bases from V and 11 from J, leaving 19 bases between them. The CDR3 totals 14 residues. The germline V gene encodes CDR1 PRHDT and CDR2 FYEKMQ (reference sequence). CDR3 sequence: CASSTSQGDTVQYF. In nucleotides, the CDR3 is TGTGCCAGCAGCACCTCCCAAGGGGATACGGTTCAGTACTTC.

The rearrangement joins TRBV19 to TRBJ2-1; a weak D match, TRBD2 (6 bases). V shed 3 bases and J shed 0 bases, with 12 bases lying between them. The CDR3 runs 16 residues. Germline V gene data show CDR1 as LNHDA and CDR2 as SQIVND (reference sequence). CDR3 loop: CASSIVAGRSYNEQFF. CDR3 nucleotides: TGTGCCAGTAGTATCGTGGCGGGGCGCTCCTACAATGAGCAGTTCTTC.

The chain couples TRBV13 to TRBJ2-2, with unresolved D. CDR3 size: 12 residues. CDR1 and CDR2 from the germline V gene are PRHDT and FYEKMQ (reference sequence). V was shortened by 6 bases and J by 8 bases, with 10 bases between the two germline ends. The DNA of the CDR3 is TGTGCCAGCAGTTTGACGCGGGGGGAGCTGTTTTTT. Translating it yields CASSLTRGELFF. Using reference TRBV13 and TRBJ2-2 for the parts outside the CDR3, the full variable domain is AAGVIQSPRHLIKEKRETATLKCYPIPRHDTVYWYQQGPGQDPQFLISFYEKMQSDKGSIPDRFSAQQFSDYHSELNMSSLELGDSALYFCASSLTRGELFFGEGSRLTVL.

The chain has TRBV10-2 and TRBJ2-1, with 10 bases aligning to TRBD1. V was clipped by 7 bases and J by 7 bases; unmatched bases: 13. The CDR3 spans 16 residues. Germline CDR1 is WSHSY and CDR2 is SAAADI. The DNA of the CDR3 is TGCGCCAGCACTCCAACCTTCGACAGGGGGCAAAATGAGCAGTTCTTC. Translation gives CASTPTFDRGQNEQFF.

The chain employs TRBV27 and TRBJ2-7; 9 bases are a match to TRBD1. The germline gives CDR1 MNHEY, CDR2 SMNVEV (reference sequence). With 0 bases clipped from V and 2 bases from J, the junction kept 8 bases outside the gene matches. The CDR3 is 17 residues long. The CDR3, as DNA: TGTGCCAGCAGTTTATCCCCCTTGACAGGGGGACCCTACGAGCAGTACTTC. Its translation is CASSLSPLTGGPYEQYF.

V gene TRBV29-1 combines with J gene TRBJ2-3, with 8 bases matching TRBD2. CDR1 and CDR2 (germline): SQVTM, ANQGSEA. Trimming took 6 bases from V and 0 from J; bases not matched to a gene: 8. This CDR3 spans 15 amino acids. CDR3 protein: CSVPNPSGSTDTQYF. CDR3 sequence (DNA): TGCAGCGTCCCGAACCCTAGCGGGAGCACAGATACGCAGTATTTT.

The chain combines TRBV28 with TRBJ2-7, with 7 positions matching TRBD2. The CDR3 is 18 residues long. The V gene's germline CDR1 is MDHEN and CDR2 SYDVKM. With V trimmed by 6 bases and J by 2 bases, 19 bases remained unmatched. The CDR3 region is CASSPTGIGASGTYEQYF. The CDR3 bases are TGTGCCAGCAGCCCAACGGGAATCGGCGCTAGCGGAACCTACGAGCAGTACTTC.

The rearrangement links TRBV21-1 to TRBJ2-6; the table's D call, TRBD1, was not checked against the DNA. TRBV21-1 is described as a pseudogene. The CDR3 is made up of 21 amino acids. The CDR3 DNA reads as TGTGCCAGCAGCCCCCTAGGGGGTTCCTCACAGGGCCACTCTGGGGCCAACGTCCTGACTTTC. This gives the protein CASSPLGGSSQGHSGANVLTF.

The V and J genes are TRBV5-1 and TRBJ1-2; 9 nucleotides line up with TRBD1. The CDR3 has 16 amino acids. The ends lost 3 bases at V and 5 bases at J; junction bases unmatched: 11. Germline-derived CDR1 and CDR2 are SGHRS and YFSETQ. The CDR3: CASSSGTGQGRYGYTF. The CDR3 DNA sequence: TGCGCCAGCAGCTCAGGGACAGGGCAAGGACGATATGGCTACACCTTC.

The CDR3 reads CASSFYTDTQYF. DNA of the CDR3: TGTGCCAGCAGCTTTTACACAGATACGCAGTATTTT. V usage is TRBV7-9 and J usage is TRBJ2-3; D call uncertain. The CDR3 is 12 residues long. V was trimmed by 3 bases and J by 2 bases, leaving 3 bases between them. Germline CDR1 and CDR2: SEHNR and FQNEAQ (reference sequence).

The chain links TRBV7-9 to TRBJ1-4; no firm D call. CDR1 SEHNR and CDR2 FQNEAQ come from the germline V gene (reference sequence). The CDR3 has 13 residues. V was trimmed by 2 bases and J by 6 bases, leaving 7 bases between them. The chain's CDR3 is CASSLRPYEKLFF. DNA for the CDR3: TGTGCCAGCAGCTTAAGACCATATGAAAAACTGTTTTTT.

The chain recombines TRBV7-6 with TRBJ2-7; no clear D gene. Between the trimmed V and J ends, which lost 4 bases and 3 bases, there was a span of 22 bases. CDR3 length equals 17 residues. The germline gives CDR1 SGHVS, CDR2 FNYEAQ. CDR3 sequence reads: CASSSEPQVENFYEQYF. CDR3 nucleotides: TGTGCCAGCAGCTCCGAACCTCAGGTTGAAAATTTCTACGAGCAGTACTTC.

V gene TRBV4-1 combines with J gene TRBJ1-1; D is uncertain. This CDR3 is built from 16 residues. The germline V and J ends were trimmed by 1 base and 0 bases, with 12 bases remaining between them. Germline CDR1 reads MGHRA; CDR2 reads YSYEKL. CDR3 region: CASSQGPGVLNTEAFF. In nucleotides, the CDR3 is TGCGCCAGCAGCCAAGGTCCCGGGGTACTGAACACTGAAGCTTTCTTT.

This clone was picked up one time. This rearrangement joins TRBV2 to TRBJ2-6; weak D call: TRBD1 (6 bases). CDR3 length equals 14 residues. Looked up from germline, CDR1 is SNHLY and CDR2 is FYNNEI. Trimming removed 8 bases at V and 2 bases at J, with 10 bases between. CDR3 sequence (DNA): TGTGCCAGCTTTAGGGGGACTGGGGCCAACGTCCTGACTTTC. It codes for CASFRGTGANVLTF.

The chain carries TRBV19 and TRBJ1-5, with D hard to call. Trimming stripped 6 bases from V and 0 bases from J, with 15 bases between. The CDR3 length is 16 residues. The germline V gene encodes CDR1 LNHDA and CDR2 SQIVND (reference sequence). CDR3 in DNA: TGTGCCAGTAGCTTTCTGGGAATATATAGCAATCAGCCCCAGCATTTT. Translation: CASSFLGIYSNQPQHF.

The chain couples TRBV2 to TRBJ2-7; D call uncertain. The CDR3 contains 11 residues. The germline V and J ends were trimmed by 6 bases and 4 bases, with 7 bases remaining between them. Germline V gene data show CDR1 as SNHLY and CDR2 as FYNNEI. The CDR3 DNA follows: TGTGCCAGCAGAACTTGGTACGAGCAGTACTTC. This codes for CASRTWYEQYF. Full variable domain (remainder filled in from reference TRBV2 and TRBJ2-7): EPEVTQTPSHQVTQMGQEVILRCVPISNHLYFYWYRQILGQKVEFLVSFYNNEISEKSEIFDDQFSVERPDGSNFTLKIRSTKLEDSAMYFCASRTWYEQYFGPGTRLTVT.

This clone was observed a few times. This chain joins TRBV7-9 and TRBJ1-5; no clear D gene. This CDR3 is built from 14 residues. CDR1 is SEHNR and CDR2 is FQNEAQ in the germline V gene (reference sequence). V was clipped by 4 bases and J by 1 base, with 8 bases between them. CDR3 residues: CASSSTESNQPQHF. The DNA for the CDR3 is TGTGCCAGCAGCTCCACAGAGAGCAATCAGCCCCAGCATTTT. Combining the CDR3 with reference TRBV7-9 and TRBJ1-5 gives the whole variable domain DTGVSQNPRHKITKRGQNVTFRCDPISEHNRLYWYRQTLGQGPEFLTYFQNEAQLEKSRLLSDRFSAERPKGSFSTLEIQRTEQGDSAMYLCASSSTESNQPQHFGDGTRLSIL.

Comments on this clone: Additional DNA sequences in this sample encode the identical CDR3. The chain recombines TRBV2 with TRBJ2-7, with TRBD1 as a possible D gene (5 bases). Germline assignment: CDR1 SNHLY and CDR2 FYNNEI. The V and J ends lost 7 bases and 0 bases respectively, with 7 bases between them. The CDR3 consists of 12 residues. CDR3 in DNA: TGTGCCAGCACAACAGGCTCCTACGAGCAGTACTTC. This codes for CASTTGSYEQYF.

V gene TRBV10-3 combines with J gene TRBJ2-3; either TRBD1 or TRBD2 may supply D (6 bases each). CDR1 and CDR2 from the germline V gene are ENHRY and SYGVKD. The CDR3 extends over 15 amino acids. The germline V and J ends were trimmed by 2 bases and 2 bases, with 11 bases remaining between them. CDR3 DNA: TGTGCCATCAGTGAGGCCGGGGGACACACAGATACGCAGTATTTT. Translating gives CAISEAGGHTDTQYF.

The CDR3 loop is CASSPGQIYEQYF. The CDR3 bases are TGTGCCAGCAGCCCAGGACAGATCTACGAGCAGTACTTC. V gene TRBV7-9 combines with J gene TRBJ2-7; tentative D call: TRBD1 (6 bases). The CDR3 runs 13 residues. The germline V gene has CDR1 SEHNR and CDR2 FQNEAQ (reference sequence). Trimming removed 5 bases from V and 3 bases from J, with 11 bases in between.